The 14 T cell receptor beta chains below come from one sample, sequenced in a study of blood T cell repertoires in COVID-19. Sequencing was performed with immunoSEQ multiplex PCR; in TCRdb, only in-frame clones are kept and a portion is missing. This table has about 27,000 clones, about nine tenths appearing once. Sequenced input: peripheral blood. These receptors came from a woman aged 45-60 years with active COVID-19.

The chain employs TRBV7-3 and TRBJ2-7, with 8 bases that match TRBD1. The CDR3 has 13 amino acids. In germline, CDR1 is SGHTA, CDR2 FQGTGA. V trimming: 5 bases; J trimming: 6 bases; junction bases outside the gene matches: 6. CDR3 sequence reads: CASSTDRVGEQYF. In DNA, the CDR3 is TGTGCCAGCAGCACGGACAGGGTGGGCGAGCAGTACTTC.

The chain employs TRBV5-1 and TRBJ2-1; 10 bases are shared with TRBD2. Germline V gene lookup returns CDR1 SGHRS and CDR2 YFSETQ. The CDR3 consists of 16 residues. V was pared by 5 bases and J by 0 bases, with 5 bases of the junction left unmatched. The CDR3 region has the DNA TGCGCCAGCAGACCTAGCGGGAGTATCTCCTACAATGAGCAGTTCTTC. Translation: CASRPSGSISYNEQFF.

The chain couples TRBV5-1 to TRBJ2-1, with D perhaps TRBD1 (5 bases). V shed 1 base and J shed 6 bases, with 17 bases lying between them. Germline assignment: CDR1 SGHRS and CDR2 YFSETQ. The CDR3 is 16 amino acids. The CDR3 nucleotides read TGCGCCAGCAGCTTGTTTGGGGCCGAACCCTCCAATGAGCAGTTCTTC. Amino acids: CASSLFGAEPSNEQFF.

The chain joins TRBV28 to TRBJ1-2; 8 positions match TRBD1. This CDR3 region has 15 residues. Germline lookup yields CDR1 MDHEN and CDR2 SYDVKM. J lost 4 bases, V lost 0 bases, and 4 bases had no gene match. For the CDR3, the DNA is TGTGCCAGCAGTTTATGGTCGGACAGGGTCTATGGCTACACCTTC. Encoded protein: CASSLWSDRVYGYTF.

This chain links TRBV28 with TRBJ2-7; the D gene is possibly TRBD2 (5 bases). The V gene lost 1 base and the J gene lost 4 bases, with 5 bases spanning the gap. The CDR3 is 12 amino acids. CDR1 and CDR2 (germline): MDHEN, SYDVKM. The CDR3 spells CASSLSGYEQYF. The DNA for the CDR3 is TGTGCCAGCAGTTTATCGGGGTACGAGCAGTACTTC.

The genes are TRBV3-1 (or the pseudogene TRBV3-2) and TRBJ2-4, with 8 bases lining up with TRBD1. Trimming at V came to 4 bases and at J to 6 bases, leaving 8 bases not matched to a gene. This CDR3 contains 15 residues. Germline loops: CDR1 LGHDT, CDR2 YNNKEL (reference sequence). CDR3 DNA: TGTGCCAGCAGCCTAGGACAGGGCAGGGGAAACATTCAGTACTTC. Its translation: CASSLGQGRGNIQYF.

The chain combines TRBV19 with TRBJ2-1; 10 nucleotides line up with TRBD2. Germline lookup yields CDR1 LNHDA and CDR2 SQIVND (reference sequence). The V gene end was trimmed by 3 bases and the J gene end by 9 bases; junction bases not matched to a gene: 8. The CDR3 sequence is 15 residues long. CDR3 loop: CASSIAASGRSEQFF. In DNA form, the CDR3 reads TGTGCCAGTAGTATCGCGGCTAGCGGGAGAAGTGAGCAGTTCTTC.

The genes are TRBV7-9 and TRBJ1-2, with D maybe TRBD1 (6 bases). The CDR3 contains 11 residues. The V and J ends lost 9 bases and 7 bases respectively, with 12 bases between them. The germline gives CDR1 SEHNR, CDR2 FQNEAQ (reference sequence). The CDR3 protein is CASTGLGGYTF. The CDR3 DNA follows: TGTGCCAGTACAGGGTTAGGTGGCTACACCTTC.

CDR3 amino acids: CASSPYRTDYGYTF. Here the CDR3 DNA reads TGTGCCAGCAGTCCATATCGGACAGACTATGGCTACACCTTC. The chain carries TRBV27 and TRBJ1-2; D is possibly TRBD1 (6 bases). From germline, CDR1 is MNHEY and CDR2 SMNVEV (reference sequence). The ends were cut back, 5 bases at V and 3 bases at J, with 13 bases in the middle. This CDR3 is 14 amino acids long.

V usage is TRBV28 and J usage is TRBJ2-7; D might be TRBD2 (6 bases). V was shortened by 5 bases and J by 4 bases, with 18 bases between the two germline ends. The CDR3 length is 15 residues. Germline V gives CDR1 MDHEN, CDR2 SYDVKM. CDR3 region: CASSRREIAVYEQYF. The CDR3 DNA reads TGTGCCAGCAGTCGCCGGGAGATCGCCGTTTACGAGCAGTACTTC.

This chain connects TRBV7-8 to TRBJ2-2; a weak D match, TRBD2 (6 bases). CDR3 length: 16 residues. Germline CDR1 reads SGHVS; CDR2 reads FQNEAQ. V was pared by 4 bases and J by 6 bases, with 18 bases between. Here the CDR3 DNA reads TGTGCCAGCAGCTCTAGAGCGGGCATCGCGGCCGGGGAGCTGTTTTTT. This gives the protein CASSSRAGIAAGELFF.

The V and J genes are TRBV28 and TRBJ1-4; TRBD1 aligns across 10 bases. CDR1 and CDR2 (germline): MDHEN, SYDVKM. The CDR3 contains 15 residues. V dropped 5 bases and J dropped 6; count of bases not matched to a gene: 6. DNA of the CDR3: TGTGCCAGCAGTGAAGGACAGGGGGGGCATGAAAAACTGTTTTTT. The encoded protein is CASSEGQGGHEKLFF.

This rearrangement joins TRBV28 to TRBJ2-7; tentatively, D is TRBD1 (5 bases). Germline loops: CDR1 MDHEN, CDR2 SYDVKM. V lost 6 bases, J lost 0 bases, and 12 bases lay in between. The CDR3 extends over 14 amino acids. The CDR3 sequence: CASRRRQISYEQYF. In DNA form, the CDR3 reads TGTGCCAGCAGGCGGCGACAGATCTCCTACGAGCAGTACTTC.

This chain links TRBV2 with TRBJ2-1; TRBD2 aligns across 10 bases. CDR1 SNHLY and CDR2 FYNNEI come from the germline V gene. V was pared by 3 bases and J by 8 bases, with 7 bases of the junction left unmatched. The CDR3 is made up of 15 amino acids. CDR3 bases: TGTGCCAGCAGTGAGTCTTTAGCGGGAGGCCATGAGCAGTTCTTC. It encodes CASSESLAGGHEQFF.